This entry lists 20 T cell receptor beta chains sequenced from one sample in a study of CD8+CD57+ T cells in acquired aplastic anemia. Selection for sequencing was limited to patients who had shown CD8+CD57+ cell expansion by flow cytometry. Genomic DNA provided the template from which TCR beta VDJ and CDR3 profiles were obtained. TCRdb itself ran the reads through MiXCR, one entry per CDR3 protein. The sample shows under 250,000 distinct CDR3 sequences, over 55% of them seen only once. Sequenced material: sorted CD4+, CD8+, or CD8+CD57+ T cells (not recorded which) from PBMCs. Receptors originate from a human donor with aplastic anemia.

V and J are TRBV7-2 and TRBJ1-1; D remains unclear. V was pared by 5 bases and J by 3 bases, with 13 bases between. The CDR3 contains 14 residues. Germline CDR1 reads SGHTA; CDR2 reads FQGNSA. As DNA, the CDR3 is TGTGCCAGCAGCCCGATTGCCTGGGACACTGAAGCTTTCTTT. Encoded protein: CASSPIAWDTEAFF. Filled out from reference TRBV7-2 and TRBJ1-1, the complete variable domain reads GAGVSQSPSNKVTEKGKDVELRCDPISGHTALYWYRQSLGQGLEFLIYFQGNSAPDKSGLPSDRFSAERTGGSVSTLTIQRTQQEDSAVYLCASSPIAWDTEAFFGQGTRLTVV.

The CDR3 loop reads CATKLSSSSYNSPLHF. The CDR3, as DNA: TGTGCCACCAAGCTCAGTTCGAGCTCCTATAATTCACCCCTCCACTTT. V is TRBV19 and J is TRBJ1-6; D is undetermined. The CDR3 totals 16 residues. V was cut by 10 bases and J by 0 bases, with 16 bases left in between. Germline V gives CDR1 LNHDA, CDR2 SQIVND (reference sequence).

The V gene is TRBV15, the J gene TRBJ2-1; 7 bases line up with TRBD2. The CDR3 is 14 amino acids. Trimming at V came to 6 bases and at J to 3 bases, leaving 5 bases not matched to a gene. The germline V gene has CDR1 LNHNV and CDR2 YYDKDF (reference sequence). The CDR3 sequence is CATRPSGDYNEQFF. The CDR3 DNA sequence: TGTGCCACCAGACCTAGCGGAGACTACAATGAGCAGTTCTTC.

The genes are TRBV2 and TRBJ2-1, with D unresolved. This CDR3 spans 14 amino acids. From germline, CDR1 is SNHLY and CDR2 FYNNEI. V lost 6 bases to trimming and J lost 8 bases, with 17 bases between them. The CDR3 loop reads CASRDPDWLYEQFF. Written as DNA, the CDR3 is TGTGCCAGCAGGGACCCCGACTGGCTCTATGAGCAGTTCTTC. The full variable domain, rest sourced from reference TRBV2 and TRBJ2-1, is EPEVTQTPSHQVTQMGQEVILRCVPISNHLYFYWYRQILGQKVEFLVSFYNNEISEKSEIFDDQFSVERPDGSNFTLKIRSTKLEDSAMYFCASRDPDWLYEQFFGPGTRLTVL.

The rearrangement uses TRBV25-1 and TRBJ2-7; tentatively, D is TRBD1 (6 bases). V was pared by 7 bases and J by 6 bases, with 16 bases between. This CDR3 spans 13 amino acids. Germline V lookup: CDR1 MGHDK, CDR2 SYGVNS. The CDR3: CASIPTGVSEQYF. DNA of the CDR3: TGTGCCAGCATTCCGACAGGAGTCTCCGAGCAGTACTTC.

V and J are TRBV27 and TRBJ2-7, with 7 positions matching TRBD2. This CDR3 is built from 14 residues. V gave up 8 bases and J gave up 0 bases; unmatched junction bases: 7. Per the germline V gene, CDR1 is MNHEY and CDR2 is SMNVEV (reference sequence). The CDR3: CASGLAGVSYEQYF. CDR3 bases: TGTGCCAGCGGCTTGGCGGGGGTCTCCTACGAGCAGTACTTC.

This chain connects TRBV5-1 to TRBJ1-2, with D tentatively TRBD1 (5 bases). Germline CDR1 is SGHRS and CDR2 is YFSETQ. This CDR3 is built from 13 residues. Trimming took off 5 bases at V and 7 bases at J, with 15 bases between the two ends. CDR3 region: CASSAGDPSGYTF. The CDR3 region has the DNA TGCGCCAGCAGTGCGGGGGACCCCTCTGGCTACACCTTC.

On this clonotype itself: The conserved final phenylalanine or tryptophan is absent from the CDR3, which likely points to a read error. Because the CDR3's place on the DNA is in doubt, the DNA is left out and the CDR3 is given as listed by TCRdb. V usage is TRBV9 and J usage is TRBJ2-2; TRBD1 is the table's D call, not checked against the DNA. From its first to its last residue, the CDR3 has 9 amino acids. CDR1 and CDR2 from the germline V gene are SGDLS and YYNGEE. CDR3 sequence: CASSGRDRD.

The chain is built from TRBV7-2 and TRBJ1-1; D is unclear. Germline V lookup: CDR1 SGHTA, CDR2 FQGNSA. The CDR3 length is 14 residues. Trimming took off 1 base at V and 8 bases at J, with 14 bases between the two ends. This CDR3 reads CASSLDLVGMEAFF. The CDR3 nucleotides read TGTGCCAGCAGCTTAGATCTAGTGGGAATGGAAGCTTTCTTT.

The table lists this clonotype with many counts. This rearrangement joins TRBV7-9 to TRBJ1-2; 8 bases map to TRBD1. Germline CDR1 is SEHNR and CDR2 is FQNEAQ (reference sequence). There are 14 residues in the CDR3. V dropped 4 bases and J dropped 4; count of bases not matched to a gene: 5. The CDR3, as DNA: TGTGCCAGCAGCTCAGGGGGCCCACTCTATGGCTACACCTTC. This encodes CASSSGGPLYGYTF.

The J gene is TRBJ1-1, the V gene TRBV12-3 or TRBV12-4, with a weak D call TRBD1 (5 bases). The CDR3 totals 12 residues. V dropped 1 base and J dropped 11 bases, with 11 bases sitting between them. The CDR3 sequence: CASSLEWGRAFF. CDR3 DNA: TGTGCCAGCAGTTTAGAGTGGGGGAGGGCTTTCTTT.

The rearrangement joins TRBV5-1 to TRBJ2-2; 7 bases agree with TRBD1. CDR3 length: 16 amino acids. V was pared by 7 bases and J by 7 bases, with 16 bases of the junction left unmatched. Germline assignment: CDR1 SGHRS and CDR2 YFSETQ. CDR3 protein: CASRTPHTGADGELFF. The CDR3 bases are TGCGCCAGCCGAACCCCCCATACAGGGGCAGACGGGGAGCTGTTTTTT.

This sequence joins TRBV5-1 and TRBJ2-5; 9 bases align to TRBD1. With 4 bases clipped from V and 4 bases from J, the junction kept 5 bases outside the gene matches. CDR1 is SGHRS and CDR2 is YFSETQ in the germline V gene. This CDR3 is built from 14 residues. The CDR3: CASSGGQGGETQYF. The CDR3 DNA reads TGCGCCAGCAGCGGGGGACAGGGCGGAGAGACCCAGTACTTC.

This clonotype was detected a few times. V is TRBV2 and J is TRBJ1-5; D is ambiguous. Germline V gives CDR1 SNHLY, CDR2 FYNNEI. The CDR3 runs 14 residues. The germline V and J ends were trimmed by 3 bases and 0 bases, with 6 bases remaining between them. The CDR3 here is CASSEFNSNQPQHF. The CDR3 DNA reads TGTGCCAGCAGTGAGTTCAATAGCAATCAGCCCCAGCATTTT.

Notes on this clonotype: A junction end diverges from the germline sequence, so it may reflect a read error. The chain uses TRBV15 and TRBJ1-1; D might be TRBD1 (6 bases). Germline V gene sequence: CDR1 LNHNV, CDR2 YYDKDF (reference sequence). The CDR3 consists of 13 residues. CDR3 nucleotides: TGTGCCGCCAGCAGAGATCTAGGGACATGGGGCTTCTTT. This translates into CAASRDLGTWGFF.

The chain couples TRBV7-9 to TRBJ2-7, with D tentatively TRBD1 (6 bases). In germline, CDR1 is SEHNR, CDR2 FQNEAQ (reference sequence). The CDR3 sequence is 15 residues long. Trimming left V 1 base short and J 5 bases short, with 15 bases between. The DNA for the CDR3 is TGTGCCAGCAGCTTAGAGGCAGGGGATCCCCACGAGCAGTACTTC. Its translation: CASSLEAGDPHEQYF.

J is TRBJ2-2 and V is TRBV10-1, with 7 positions matching TRBD1. V dropped 6 bases and J dropped 1; count of bases not matched to a gene: 5. The CDR3 loop spans 15 amino acids. Germline V gene data show CDR1 as WNHNN and CDR2 as SYGVQD (reference sequence). The DNA for the CDR3 is TGCGCCAGCAGGGCAGGACAGGAGAACACCGGGGAGCTGTTTTTT. Protein product: CASRAGQENTGELFF.

This clonotype showed up just a few times. The chain is built from TRBV5-1 and TRBJ2-3; 8 nucleotides align to TRBD1. Germline V lookup: CDR1 SGHRS, CDR2 YFSETQ. There are 16 residues in the CDR3. J gave up 2 bases and V 4 bases, and 9 bases lay outside the gene matches. CDR3 region: CASSPLTGEATDTQYF. CDR3 DNA: TGCGCCAGCAGCCCCCTGACAGGGGAAGCCACAGATACGCAGTATTTT. The variable domain in full, with the rest retrieved from reference TRBV5-1 and TRBJ2-3, is KAGVTQTPRYLIKTRGQQVTLSCSPISGHRSVSWYQQTPGQGLQFLFEYFSETQRNKGNFPGRFSGRQFSNSRSEMNVSTLELGDSALYLCASSPLTGEATDTQYFGPGTRLTVL.

For this clonotype: Germline is not matched at one junction end, which may reflect a read error. The chain couples TRBV7-7 to TRBJ2-7, with 9 bases lining up with TRBD1. There are 15 residues in the CDR3. CDR1 is SSHAT, CDR2 FNYEAQ, per germline (reference sequence). The chain's CDR3 is CASSEDRGPSYEQYF. CDR3 nucleotides: TGTGCTAGCAGCGAGGACAGGGGACCCTCCTACGAGCAGTACTTC.

This clonotype was picked up many times. The V and J genes are TRBV27 and TRBJ1-6, with TRBD1 matching 7 bases. The germline V gene encodes CDR1 MNHEY and CDR2 SMNVEV (reference sequence). The CDR3 is made up of 14 amino acids. V lost 3 bases, J lost 7 bases, and 3 bases stayed unmatched. The CDR3 coding sequence is TGTGCCAGCAGTTTCGGGACAGCAAATTCACCCCTCCACTTT. Translating it yields CASSFGTANSPLHF.